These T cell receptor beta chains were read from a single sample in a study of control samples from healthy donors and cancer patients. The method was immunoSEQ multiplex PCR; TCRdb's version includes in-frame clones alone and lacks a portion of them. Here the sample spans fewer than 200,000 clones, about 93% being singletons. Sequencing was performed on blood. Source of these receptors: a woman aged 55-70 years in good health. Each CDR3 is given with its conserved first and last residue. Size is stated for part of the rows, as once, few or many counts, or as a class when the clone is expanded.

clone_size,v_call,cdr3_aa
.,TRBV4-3,CASSQDQGSNQPQHF
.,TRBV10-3,CATSLAGGNEQFF
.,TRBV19,CASNIWAENMNTEAFF
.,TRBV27,CASSLRQGVVTNTEAFF
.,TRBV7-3,CASSMIAGGSTDTQYF
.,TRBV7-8,CASSPRQGSSNYGYTF
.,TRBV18,CASSPGGSVYEQYF
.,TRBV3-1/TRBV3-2,CASSPRSRGANVLTF
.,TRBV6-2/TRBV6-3,CASSRQTNTEAFF
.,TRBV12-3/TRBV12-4,CASTPEYTEAFF
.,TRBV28,CASSLGGGQNEKLFF
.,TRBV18,CASSPPTSGGYNEQFF
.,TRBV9,CASSVDPNTGELFF
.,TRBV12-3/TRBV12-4,CASSHSNEQFF
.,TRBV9,CASSVLTGGFGGYTF
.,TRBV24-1,CATSDPQTGKETQYF
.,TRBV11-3,CASSVDNSYNSPLHF
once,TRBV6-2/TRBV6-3,CASSLNRGANYGYTF
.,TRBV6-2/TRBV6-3,CASSPGEGPDTQYF
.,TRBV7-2,CASSTRQGTYNEQFF
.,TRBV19,CASRKRGGLNNEQFF
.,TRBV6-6,CASSHWASGVFPDTQYF
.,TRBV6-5,CASSRRGGHQPQHF
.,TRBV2,CASNRVFAEAFF
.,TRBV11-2,CASSFSGVYGYTF
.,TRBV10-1,CASSWTLPPYEQYF
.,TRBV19,CASSIEGNIRGYTF
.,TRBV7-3,CASSVGVYPYEQYF
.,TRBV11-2,CASSSRPGQVIRSHTIYF
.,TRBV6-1,CASSDGTDPAYEQYF
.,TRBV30,CAWSVGDSGNTIYF
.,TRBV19,CASRKPDRGNGNTIYF